The rows below give T cell receptor beta chains drawn from one sample of a study of T cells after yellow fever vaccination. TCRdb reprocessed the 5' RACE reads via MiXCR and lists one record per CDR3 protein. Counted here are about 350,000 distinct CDR3 sequences, about an eighth occurring once; the ten biggest clones make up 2.5% to 4%. The sample in question was CD4+ T cells sorted from PBMCs, obtained 15 days after the yellow fever booster vaccination. The origin of the receptors is a man between 18 and 29 years old who received the YFV17D yellow fever vaccine. CDR3s include the opening cysteine and the closing phenylalanine or tryptophan. D genes are given only for firm matches. Size is omitted from some rows. Given values are once, few, many or a class for expanded clones.

TRBV7-9	few	TRBJ1-6	TRBD1	CASSSLGQGASPLHF	TGTGCCAGCAGCTCCCTCGGACAGGGCGCCTCACCCCTCCACTTT
TRBV6-1	-	TRBJ1-1	-	CASLLTEAFF	TGTGCCAGCCTACTCACTGAAGCTTTCTTT
TRBV20-1	-	TRBJ2-3	TRBD2	CSARPSGGHYTDTQYF	TGCAGTGCTAGACCTAGCGGGGGGCACTACACAGATACGCAGTATTTT
TRBV9	-	TRBJ1-3	-	CASSVAGAYSGNTIYF	TGTGCCAGCAGCGTAGCAGGGGCCTACTCTGGAAACACCATATATTTT
TRBV5-1	-	TRBJ2-3	TRBD2	CASSLLAGLTDTQYF	TGCGCCAGCAGCCTCCTAGCGGGGCTCACAGATACGCAGTATTTT
TRBV5-1	few	TRBJ2-1	TRBD1	CASSLGDRAFSEQFF	TGCGCCAGCAGCTTGGGGGACAGGGCTTTTAGTGAGCAGTTCTTC
TRBV7-9	-	TRBJ2-7	TRBD2	CASSPPSSGGRTYEQYF	TGTGCCAGCAGCCCCCCCTCTAGCGGGGGGCGAACCTACGAGCAGTACTTC
TRBV7-6	many	TRBJ1-5	-	CASSLEQGANQPQHF	TGTGCCAGCAGCTTAGAACAGGGCGCAAATCAGCCCCAGCATTTT
TRBV6-5	few	TRBJ1-1	TRBD1	CASSYYRDRGTEAFF	TGTGCCAGCAGTTACTACCGGGACAGGGGGACTGAAGCTTTCTTT
TRBV16	many	TRBJ1-4	-	CASSPYLGESEKLFF	TGTGCCAGCAGCCCTTACCTCGGGGAAAGCGAAAAACTGTTTTTT
TRBV20-1	few	TRBJ1-3	-	CSAQYGGRYSGNTIYF	TGCAGTGCTCAATACGGGGGACGATACTCTGGAAACACCATATATTTT
TRBV28	-	TRBJ2-2	TRBD2	CASRSGGVRTGELFF	TGTGCCAGCAGGAGCGGGGGGGTTCGGACCGGGGAGCTGTTTTTT
TRBV27	few	TRBJ2-3	TRBD2	CASLQLAGGPDTQYF	TGTGCCAGCCTACAACTAGCGGGGGGCCCAGATACGCAGTATTTT
TRBV3-1	many	TRBJ1-6	TRBD1	CASSQSTGSMSPLHF	TGTGCCAGCAGCCAGTCGACAGGGTCTATGTCACCCCTCCACTTT
TRBV5-1	-	TRBJ2-2	TRBD1	CASTGTANTGELFF	TGCGCCAGCACTGGGACAGCGAACACCGGGGAGCTGTTTTTT
TRBV7-2	few	TRBJ1-4	-	CASSPPPTNEKLFF	TGTGCCAGCAGCCCCCCACCAACTAATGAAAAACTGTTTTTT
TRBV12-3/TRBV12-4	many	TRBJ2-1	-	CASSPQAGAGEQFF	TGTGCCAGCAGTCCGCAGGCGGGGGCTGGTGAGCAGTTCTTC
TRBV7-3	many	TRBJ2-3	TRBD2	CASSRAGGTGDTQYF	TGTGCCAGCAGCCGAGCGGGGGGGACAGGAGATACGCAGTATTTT
TRBV18	few	TRBJ1-3	-	CASSSAPGYSGNTIYF	TGTGCCAGCTCATCCGCCCCCGGGTACTCTGGAAACACCATATATTTT
TRBV7-2	few	TRBJ2-5	-	CASSARVSETQYF	TGTGCCAGCAGCGCTAGGGTTTCAGAGACCCAGTACTTC
TRBV6-1	few	TRBJ2-5	TRBD2	CASSGHLAVQETQYF	TGTGCCAGCAGTGGACACCTAGCGGTCCAAGAGACCCAGTACTTC
TRBV5-1	many	TRBJ2-3	TRBD2	CASSPRTSPDTQYF	TGCGCCAGCAGCCCGCGGACTAGCCCGGATACGCAGTATTTT
TRBV7-3	few	TRBJ2-4	TRBD1	CASSLFPGQGTIQYF	TGTGCCAGCAGCTTATTCCCGGGACAGGGTACCATTCAGTACTTC
TRBV12-3/TRBV12-4	few	TRBJ2-3	TRBD2	CASRFSGGITDTQYF	TGTGCCAGCAGGTTTAGCGGGGGGATCACAGATACGCAGTATTTT
TRBV5-1	few	TRBJ2-3	-	CASSLASRTDTQYF	TGCGCCAGCAGCTTGGCCTCACGGACAGATACGCAGTATTTT
TRBV5-1	-	TRBJ1-1	-	CASSGSDYRTEAFF	TGCGCCAGCAGCGGATCGGACTACCGGACTGAAGCTTTCTTT
TRBV7-2	-	TRBJ1-3	-	CASSLLRAGNTIYF	TGTGCCAGCAGCTTATTAAGGGCTGGAAACACCATATATTTT
TRBV7-2	few	TRBJ2-5	TRBD1	CASSSDRGWETQYF	TGTGCCAGCAGCTCTGACAGGGGCTGGGAGACCCAGTACTTC
TRBV20-1	few	TRBJ2-1	TRBD2	CSAIRLAGVDEQFF	TGCAGTGCTATACGACTAGCGGGGGTAGATGAGCAGTTCTTC
TRBV9	few	TRBJ2-5	TRBD2	CASSHGLAGGGSVETQYF	TGTGCCAGCAGCCATGGACTAGCGGGGGGAGGTTCGGTGGAGACCCAGTACTTC
TRBV7-8	few	TRBJ1-5	-	CASSLDTGAGQPQHF	TGTGCCAGCAGCTTAGACACGGGGGCGGGACAGCCCCAGCATTTT
TRBV15	-	TRBJ2-7	TRBD2	CATSRDSASGAYEQYF	TGTGCCACCAGCAGAGATTCGGCTAGCGGGGCCTACGAGCAGTACTTC
TRBV20-1	few	TRBJ2-2	-	CSARKPGPANTGELFF	TGCAGTGCTAGAAAGCCGGGACCGGCGAACACCGGGGAGCTGTTTTTT
TRBV7-3	few	TRBJ2-2	TRBD2	CASSWTSSGTGELFF	TGTGCCAGCAGTTGGACTAGCTCTGGCACCGGGGAGCTGTTTTTT
TRBV2	many	TRBJ2-2	-	CASSEMTASVGNGELFF	TGTGCCAGCAGTGAGATGACAGCCTCGGTAGGAAACGGGGAGCTGTTTTTT
TRBV19	many	TRBJ1-1	-	CASSNEPSTEAFF	TGTGCCAGTAGTAACGAACCCAGCACTGAAGCTTTCTTT
TRBV7-9	-	TRBJ1-2	-	CASSLFALRSVRRANYGYTF	TGTGCCAGCAGCTTGTTTGCCCTTAGAAGTGTCAGGAGAGCTAACTATGGCTACACCTTC
TRBV7-3	-	TRBJ2-2	-	CASSLDKNTGELFF	TGTGCCAGCAGTCTGGACAAGAACACCGGGGAGCTGTTTTTT
TRBV14	many	TRBJ1-1	-	CASSLLGSGEAFF	TGTGCCAGCAGCCTGTTAGGGTCCGGTGAAGCTTTCTTT
TRBV5-1	-	TRBJ2-5	TRBD2	CASSISLAGSQETQYF	TGCGCCAGCAGCATAAGTCTAGCGGGGTCCCAAGAGACCCAGTACTTC
TRBV12-5	-	TRBJ2-2	TRBD1	CASGRRTGGATGELFF	TGTGCTAGTGGCCGAAGGACAGGGGGGGCCACCGGGGAGCTGTTTTTT
TRBV7-2	-	TRBJ1-2	-	CASTLRSNRDGYTF	TGTGCCAGCACCCTGAGATCTAACAGGGACGGCTACACCTTC
TRBV27	few	TRBJ1-5	TRBD1	CASSYDRVRFQPQHF	TGTGCCAGCAGCTATGACAGGGTGAGGTTTCAGCCCCAGCATTTT
TRBV5-4	few	TRBJ2-5	TRBD1	CASSWTGLKKHF	TGTGCCAGCAGCTGGACAGGTTTGAAGAAGCACTTC
TRBV23-1	few	TRBJ2-2	TRBD1	CASSLRGFNTGELFF	TGCGCCAGCAGCCTCAGGGGGTTCAACACCGGGGAGCTGTTTTTT
TRBV5-4	few	TRBJ2-5	TRBD1	CASSLEGAEETQYF	TGTGCCAGCAGCTTGGAGGGGGCTGAAGAGACCCAGTACTTC
TRBV3-1	many	TRBJ1-1	TRBD1	CASSLGQGEDTEAFF	TGTGCCAGCAGCCTGGGCCAGGGGGAGGACACTGAAGCTTTCTTT
TRBV3-1	-	TRBJ2-2	-	CASTRLASTGELFF	TGTGCCAGCACCCGACTCGCGAGCACCGGGGAGCTGTTTTTT
TRBV7-2	-	TRBJ2-7	-	CASSFDHYEQYF	TGTGCCAGCAGCTTTGACCACTACGAGCAGTACTTC
TRBV29-1	-	TRBJ2-3	-	CSVGPRVDTQYF	TGCAGCGTGGGACCGCGGGTAGATACGCAGTATTTT
TRBV25-1	many	TRBJ1-4	-	CASSEQGLNEKLFF	TGTGCCAGCAGTGAACAGGGTCTCAATGAAAAACTGTTTTTT
TRBV20-1	-	TRBJ1-1	TRBD1	CSACNRQGDTEAFF	TGCAGTGCCTGTAATAGACAGGGGGACACTGAAGCTTTCTTT
TRBV20-1	few	TRBJ2-2	-	CSARDLPGQSNTGELFF	TGCAGTGCTAGAGATCTGCCGGGACAATCGAACACCGGGGAGCTGTTTTTT
TRBV6-2/TRBV6-3	-	TRBJ1-3	-	CASSYTGNTIYF	TGTGCCAGCAGTTACACAGGAAACACCATATATTTT